This T cell receptor beta chain appears in the sequencing data of a study of T cell repertoires in cytomegalovirus infection. Study context: Indications of both CMV infection and matching HLA type were provided by public TCR beta signatures.

The table lists this clonotype with a few counts. From the reads, TCRdb called clonotypes with MiXCR, one entry per CDR3 protein. This sample has roughly 300,000 distinct CDR3 sequences, with 9.5% found just once. The sequence came from a human donor in good health (CMV status not recorded). Some clones in this sample may be carry-over from other donors' samples. The sample taken for sequencing was PBMCs.

In DNA form, the CDR3 reads TGTGCCAGCAGCTTAGGGGGAGAGAACACTGAAGCTTTCTTT. It specifies CASSLGGENTEAFF. The rearrangement uses TRBV7-2 and TRBJ1-1; D is undetermined. Trimming left V 1 base short and J 1 base short, with 7 bases between. This CDR3 region has 14 residues. Germline V lookup: CDR1 SGHTA, CDR2 FQGNSA.